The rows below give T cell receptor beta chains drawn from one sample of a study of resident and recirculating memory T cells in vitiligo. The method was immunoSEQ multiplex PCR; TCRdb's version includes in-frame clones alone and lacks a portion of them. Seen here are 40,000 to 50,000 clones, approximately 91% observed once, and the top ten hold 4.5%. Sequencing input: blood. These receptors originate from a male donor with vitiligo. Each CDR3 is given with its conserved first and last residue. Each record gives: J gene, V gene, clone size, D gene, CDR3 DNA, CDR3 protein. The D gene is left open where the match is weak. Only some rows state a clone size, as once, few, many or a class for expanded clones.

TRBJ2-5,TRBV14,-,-,TGTGCCAGCAGCCTGATCGGGGAGACCCAGTACTTC,CASSLIGETQYF
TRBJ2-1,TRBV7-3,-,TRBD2,TGTGCCAGCAGCTTATACAGCGGGGGGGTAAATGAGCAGTTCTTC,CASSLYSGGVNEQFF
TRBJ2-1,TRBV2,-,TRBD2,TGTGCCAGCATAGGCGTGGGGGGGTTCTACAATGAGCAGTTCTTC,CASIGVGGFYNEQFF
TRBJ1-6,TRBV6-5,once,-,TGTGCCAGCAGTTCCCTCACAGTCGGCCCCAATTCACCCCTCCACTTT,CASSSLTVGPNSPLHF
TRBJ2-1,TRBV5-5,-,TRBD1,TGTGCCAGCAGCGTCCTCCGGACAGGGGTGACCAATGAGCAGTTCTTC,CASSVLRTGVTNEQFF
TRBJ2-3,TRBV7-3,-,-,TGTGCCAGCAGCTCTTGGGGGGGGCCCACAGATACGCAGTATTTT,CASSSWGGPTDTQYF
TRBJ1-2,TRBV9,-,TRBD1,TGTGCCAGCAGCGTAGGGGGCAGGGGGCATGGCTACACCTTC,CASSVGGRGHGYTF
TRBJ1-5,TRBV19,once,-,TGTGCCAGCAACAAATATAGCAATCAGCCCCAGCATTTT,CASNKYSNQPQHF
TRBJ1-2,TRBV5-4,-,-,TGTGCCAGCAGCTTGGACGGGGACTATGGCTACACCTTC,CASSLDGDYGYTF
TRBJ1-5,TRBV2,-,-,TGTGCCAGCAGTCCCGTCGAAGCATCAGGACCCCAGCATTTT,CASSPVEASGPQHF
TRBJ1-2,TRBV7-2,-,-,TGTGCCAGCAGCTTTCGGGGGGGGGTTGTTGATGGCTACACCTTC,CASSFRGGVVDGYTF
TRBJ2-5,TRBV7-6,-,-,TGTGCCAGCAGCCCCGCTAGTGCGACCCAGTACTTC,CASSPASATQYF
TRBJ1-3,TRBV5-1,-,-,TGCGCCAGCAGCCGAGGGGACACTTCTGGAAACACCATATATTTT,CASSRGDTSGNTIYF
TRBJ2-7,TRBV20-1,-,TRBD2,TGCAGTGCTCTCCGAGCGGGGGAGCAGTACTTC,CSALRAGEQYF
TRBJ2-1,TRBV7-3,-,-,TGTGCCAGCAGCTTACGGGGGGCTGGAAATGAGCAGTTCTTC,CASSLRGAGNEQFF
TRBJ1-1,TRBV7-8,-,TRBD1,TGTGCCAGCAGCTCCTTGAGGGACAGGGGTAGGGCTGAAGCTTTCTTT,CASSSLRDRGRAEAFF
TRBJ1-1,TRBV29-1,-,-,TGCAGCGCCCGAGCGCGGGTGCCGGACACTGAAGCTTTCTTT,CSARARVPDTEAFF
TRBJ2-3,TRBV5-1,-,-,TGCGCCAGCAGCTTGGAAGGGAGGACAGATACGCAGTATTTT,CASSLEGRTDTQYF
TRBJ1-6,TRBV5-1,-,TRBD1,TGCGCCAGCAACGAGGGACAGGGTCAATCACCCCTCCACTTT,CASNEGQGQSPLHF
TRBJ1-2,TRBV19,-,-,TGTGCCAGTAGTATAGGAGGGACAAACTATGGCTACACCTTC,CASSIGGTNYGYTF
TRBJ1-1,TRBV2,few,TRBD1,TGTGCCAGCAGGAGGGGACAGGGGGGGTCGGCTTTCTTT,CASRRGQGGSAFF
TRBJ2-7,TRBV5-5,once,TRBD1,TGTGCCAGCAGCTTCGAGGGACAGTCCTACGAGCAGTACTTC,CASSFEGQSYEQYF
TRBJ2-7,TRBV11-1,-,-,TGTGCCAGCAGCTCCCCCGACATTCACCCCTACGAGCAGTACTTC,CASSSPDIHPYEQYF
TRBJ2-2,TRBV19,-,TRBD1,TGTGCCAGTAGGACAGGGGGCAACACCGGGGAGCTGTTTTTT,CASRTGGNTGELFF
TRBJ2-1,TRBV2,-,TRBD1,TGTGCCAGGGGACAGGTTGCGAACAATGAGCAGTTCTTC,CARGQVANNEQFF
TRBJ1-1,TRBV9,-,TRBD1,TGTGCCAGCAGCGTAGGCCCCAGGGGGCCCAACACTGAAGCTTTCTTT,CASSVGPRGPNTEAFF
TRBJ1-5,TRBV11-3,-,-,TGTGCCAGCAGCTTAGATGGAGTACGGGGGGAGGCCCATACGCCCCAGCATTTT,CASSLDGVRGEAHTPQHF
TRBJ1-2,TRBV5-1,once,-,TGCGCCAGCAGCTTGAATCAGGGATCCCTAACTGGCTATGGCTACACCTTC,CASSLNQGSLTGYGYTF
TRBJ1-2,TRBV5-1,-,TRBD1,TGCGCCAGCAGCCCCCGGGACAGCCTTAACTATGGCTACACCTTC,CASSPRDSLNYGYTF
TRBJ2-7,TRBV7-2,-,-,TGTGCCAGCAGCCTCTTAAGACAGAACTACGAGCAGTACTTC,CASSLLRQNYEQYF
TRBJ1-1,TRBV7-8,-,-,TGTGCCAGCAGCCGAGGGGACATTGCGGTCGCTGAAGCTTTCTTT,CASSRGDIAVAEAFF
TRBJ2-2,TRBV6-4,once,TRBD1,TGTGCCAGCAGACCGGGACAGGGTGAGACCGGGGAGCTGTTTTTT,CASRPGQGETGELFF
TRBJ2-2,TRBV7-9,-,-,TGTGCCAGCAGCCAACTCACCGGGGAGCTGTTTTTT,CASSQLTGELFF